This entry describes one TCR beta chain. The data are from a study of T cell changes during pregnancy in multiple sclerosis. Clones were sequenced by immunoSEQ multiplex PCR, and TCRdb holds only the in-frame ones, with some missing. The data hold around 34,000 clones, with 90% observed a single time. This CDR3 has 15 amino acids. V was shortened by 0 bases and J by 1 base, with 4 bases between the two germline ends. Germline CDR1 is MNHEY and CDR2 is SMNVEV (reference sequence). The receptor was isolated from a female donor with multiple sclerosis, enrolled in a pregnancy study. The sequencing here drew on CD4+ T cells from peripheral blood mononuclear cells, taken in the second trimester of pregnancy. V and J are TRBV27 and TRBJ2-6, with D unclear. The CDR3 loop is CASSLSGSGANVLTF. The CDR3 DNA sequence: TGTGCCAGCAGTTTATCCGGGTCTGGGGCCAACGTCCTGACTTTC.